This TCR beta chain was documented in a study of blood T cell repertoires in COVID-19. Study-wide context: Specimens from acute and convalescent COVID-19 originated in the United States, Italy and Spain.

Sequencing used immunoSEQ multiplex PCR; TCRdb keeps in-frame clones, though not all of them. Of 130,000 or so clones in the sample, roughly 79% were seen once. Germline lookup yields CDR1 SGHTS and CDR2 YDEGEE. The CDR3 sequence is 15 residues long. J gave up 2 bases and V 5 bases, and 6 bases lay outside the gene matches. The TCR was taken from a woman aged 55 to 70 with active or convalescent COVID-19. The chain joins TRBV5-8 to TRBJ1-3; TRBD1 matches 8 bases. The sample consisted of peripheral blood. Here the CDR3 DNA reads TGTGCCAGCAGGCCGCGGGGACAGGCTGGAAACACCATATATTTT. Its translation: CASRPRGQAGNTIYF.